This T cell receptor (beta chain) was obtained from a study of T cell repertoires in cytomegalovirus infection. V was clipped by 4 bases and J by 5 bases; unmatched bases: 7. The CDR3 runs 15 residues. CDR1 is MGHRA and CDR2 is YSYEKL in the germline V gene. Note on this clonotype: Its antigen remains unknown.

TCRdb ran MiXCR on the reads and lists one entry per CDR3 protein. The repertoire holds approximately 910,000 distinct CDR3 sequences, with approximately 32% as singletons. Study conclusions and caveats: CMV carriers with the relevant HLA were identified by cumulative public TCR beta family frequency.

The gene calls are TRBV4-1 and TRBJ2-3; 9 bases are a match to TRBD2. This receptor was obtained from a human donor in good health (CMV status not recorded). Some clones in this sample may be carry-over from other donors' samples. Source: cultured CD8+ T cells from PBMCs, taken from culture after CMV antigen stimulation. DNA of the CDR3: TGCGCCAGCAGCCTGGTAGCGGGGGCGGGAGATACGCAGTATTTT. Translating it yields CASSLVAGAGDTQYF.